The 6 T cell receptor beta chains in this list originate from one sample, sequenced in a study of cytomegalovirus exposure and HLA in healthy donors. Researchers ran the PCR with 60 Vbeta and 13 Jbeta primers. The table came from immunoSEQ multiplex PCR; TCRdb's copy has only in-frame clones and leaves some out. The listing records approximately 40,000 clones. The sequenced sample consisted of PBMCs. These TCRs come from a woman younger than 45 in good health and CMV-seronegative.

The chain uses TRBV28 and TRBJ2-6; TRBD1 agrees at 7 bases. Germline trimming cut 3 bases from V and 0 bases from J; bases unmatched to any gene: 11. The CDR3 is 19 residues long. The germline gives CDR1 MDHEN, CDR2 SYDVKM. In DNA, the CDR3 is TGTGCCAGCAGTTTTCCCCTGGGGACAGCCTACTCTGGGGCCAACGTCCTGACTTTC. It codes for CASSFPLGTAYSGANVLTF.

The V call is TRBV7-2, the J call TRBJ2-5; tentatively, D is TRBD2 (5 bases). CDR3 size: 17 residues. Germline CDR1 and CDR2: SGHTA and FQGNSA. Trimming removed 5 bases from V and 5 bases from J, with 24 bases in between. The CDR3 coding sequence is TGTGCCAGCAGCCCCCTCCCCCTAGCCGTGGCGGGTGAGACCCAGTACTTC. Protein: CASSPLPLAVAGETQYF.

The gene calls are TRBV4-2 and TRBJ2-2; the match to TRBD2 covers 10 bases. Germline assignment: CDR1 LGHNA and CDR2 YNFKEQ. The CDR3 loop spans 17 amino acids. Trimming took 1 base from V and 6 from J; bases not matched to a gene: 8. CDR3 region: CASSQVLAGEAPGELFF. The CDR3 coding sequence is TGTGCCAGCAGCCAAGTGCTAGCGGGAGAGGCCCCCGGGGAGCTGTTTTTT.

V gene TRBV29-1 combines with J gene TRBJ2-7, with D possibly matching TRBD2 (5 bases). Germline V lookup: CDR1 SQVTM, CDR2 ANQGSEA. This CDR3 is built from 13 residues. V shed 4 bases and J shed 4 bases, with 14 bases lying between them. This CDR3 reads CSVVQPSGYEQYF. The CDR3 DNA reads TGCAGCGTTGTACAGCCCTCGGGATACGAGCAGTACTTC.

The chain carries TRBV7-6 and TRBJ2-1; 11 bases fit TRBD2. The germline V gene has CDR1 SGHVS and CDR2 FNYEAQ. The CDR3 consists of 17 residues. Trimming took 5 bases from V and 8 from J; bases not matched to a gene: 14. CDR3 protein: CASSPEDRLAGRDEQFF. In DNA form, the CDR3 reads TGTGCCAGCAGCCCAGAGGATAGACTAGCGGGAAGGGATGAGCAGTTCTTC.

The gene calls are TRBV29-1 and TRBJ2-3, with 14 bases aligning to TRBD2. This CDR3 spans 15 amino acids. The V and J ends lost 6 bases and 3 bases, in that order; junction bases with no gene match: 5. Germline loops: CDR1 SQVTM, CDR2 ANQGSEA. The CDR3 here is CSVDGTSGSTDTQYF. The CDR3 DNA is TGCAGCGTCGACGGGACTAGCGGGAGTACAGATACGCAGTATTTT.